Listed here are 7 T cell receptor beta chains from one sample, sequenced in a study of response to subunit inactivated influenza vaccine. One entry per CDR3 protein results from TCRdb running MiXCR on the RT-PCR reads. This sample has about 540,000 distinct CDR3 sequences, with 13% to 15% found just once. This specimen consisted of PBMCs from blood, obtained 11 to 12 days after vaccination. All receptors derive from a man aged 50 or older who received an inactivated influenza vaccine.

The chain employs TRBV29-1 and TRBJ2-1, with D perhaps assigned TRBD1 or TRBD2 (5 bases each). The V end was cut by 7 bases, the J end by 7 bases, with 14 bases between. The CDR3 runs 12 residues. The germline CDR1 and CDR2 sequences are SQVTM and ANQGSEA. The CDR3 loop is CSALGRFNEQFF. CDR3 nucleotide sequence: TGCAGCGCCCTGGGACGTTTTAATGAGCAGTTCTTC.

This clonotype showed up just a few times. This chain links TRBV6-5 with TRBJ2-4; 8 positions agree with TRBD1. There are 16 residues in the CDR3. Germline V gene data show CDR1 as MNHEY and CDR2 as SVGAGI. J was trimmed by 8 bases and V by 0 bases; bases with no gene match: 9. The CDR3 spells CASSYSFVGQGHIQYF. The CDR3 coding sequence is TGTGCCAGCAGTTACTCGTTCGTTGGACAGGGACACATTCAGTACTTC.

This clonotype was recorded a few times. The chain recombines TRBV27 with TRBJ2-5, with D perhaps TRBD1 or TRBD2 (5 bases each). V gave up 5 bases and J gave up 2 bases, with 18 bases separating them. CDR3 length: 16 residues. Looked up from germline, CDR1 is MNHEY and CDR2 is SMNVEV (reference sequence). The chain's CDR3 is CASSRLAGTSQETQYF. CDR3 nucleotide sequence: TGTGCCAGCAGTCGACTGGCCGGGACCTCGCAAGAGACCCAGTACTTC.

V usage is TRBV6-1 and J usage is TRBJ1-5, with no clear D. Trimming removed 6 bases from V and 3 bases from J, with 12 bases in between. Per the germline V gene, CDR1 is MNHNS and CDR2 is SASEGT. The CDR3 contains 14 residues. The CDR3 sequence is CASRLDGTNQPQHF. CDR3 in DNA: TGTGCCAGCAGGTTGGACGGTACCAATCAGCCCCAGCATTTT.

This chain joins TRBV20-1 and TRBJ2-2; D call uncertain. CDR3 length: 13 amino acids. From germline, CDR1 is DFQATT and CDR2 SNEGSKA (reference sequence). V was cut by 3 bases and J by 5 bases, with 10 bases left in between. The chain's CDR3 is CSASYQETGELFF. CDR3 DNA sequence: TGCAGTGCTAGTTACCAGGAGACCGGGGAGCTGTTTTTT.

This chain connects TRBV7-2 to TRBJ2-7; D might be TRBD1 (5 bases). Trimming stripped 6 bases from V and 4 bases from J, with 19 bases between. The CDR3 totals 15 residues. Looked up from germline, CDR1 is SGHTA and CDR2 is FQGNSA. CDR3 sequence: CASRPYGQGRYEQYF. CDR3 DNA sequence: TGTGCCAGCAGGCCGTACGGGCAGGGAAGGTACGAGCAGTACTTC.

This chain joins TRBV28 and TRBJ1-2; D remains unclear. With 3 bases removed from V and 2 bases from J, the gap between germline ends came to 7 bases. The CDR3 contains 13 residues. Germline loops: CDR1 MDHEN, CDR2 SYDVKM. The CDR3, as DNA: TGTGCCAGCAGTTTCCGACTGAACTATGGCTACACCTTC. Protein product: CASSFRLNYGYTF.